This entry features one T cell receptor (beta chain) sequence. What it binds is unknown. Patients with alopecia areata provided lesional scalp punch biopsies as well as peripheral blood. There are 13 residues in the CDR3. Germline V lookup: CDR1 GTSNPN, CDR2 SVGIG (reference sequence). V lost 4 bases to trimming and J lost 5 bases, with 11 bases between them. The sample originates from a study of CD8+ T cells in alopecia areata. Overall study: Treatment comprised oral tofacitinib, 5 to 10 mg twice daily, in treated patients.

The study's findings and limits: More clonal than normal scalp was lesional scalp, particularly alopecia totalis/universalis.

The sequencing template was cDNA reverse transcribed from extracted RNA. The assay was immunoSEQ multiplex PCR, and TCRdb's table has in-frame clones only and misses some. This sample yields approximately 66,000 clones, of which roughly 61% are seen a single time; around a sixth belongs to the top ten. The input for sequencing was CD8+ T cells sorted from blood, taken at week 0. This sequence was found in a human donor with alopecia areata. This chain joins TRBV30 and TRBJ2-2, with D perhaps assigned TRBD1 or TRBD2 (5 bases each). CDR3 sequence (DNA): TGTGCCTGGACCGTGGGGGTTACCGGGGAGCTGTTTTTT. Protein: CAWTVGVTGELFF.